The text below deals with one T cell receptor beta chain. Antigen specificity is unknown. This CDR3 comprises 15 residues. From germline, CDR1 is SQVTM and CDR2 ANQGSEA. These data originate in a study of monozygotic twins with inflammatory bowel disease. Study-level points and caveats: There was no way to distinguish the different T cell subtypes.

TCRdb re-called the 5' RACE reads and gives one entry per CDR3 protein, without DNA. This sample carries 310,000 or so distinct CDR3 sequences, with around 2% going to the ten biggest clones. The sequence was obtained from a human donor with ulcerative colitis or Crohn's disease, or a healthy co-twin of an affected twin (not recorded which). The V gene is TRBV29-1, the J gene TRBJ2-7; the TCRdb D gene call, TRBD1, has no DNA to confirm it. The source material was blood. CDR3 amino acids: CSVELGANPSYEQYF.